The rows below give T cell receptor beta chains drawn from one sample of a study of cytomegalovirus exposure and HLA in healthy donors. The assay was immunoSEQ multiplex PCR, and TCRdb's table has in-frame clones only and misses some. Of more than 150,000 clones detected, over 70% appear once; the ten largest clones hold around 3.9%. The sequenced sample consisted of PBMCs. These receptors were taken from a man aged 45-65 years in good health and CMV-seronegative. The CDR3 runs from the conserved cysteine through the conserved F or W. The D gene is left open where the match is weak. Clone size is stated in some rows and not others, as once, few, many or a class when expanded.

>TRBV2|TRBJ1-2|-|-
TGTGCCAGCAGTGGGCGGCGGAGGGACGGCTACACCTTC
CASSGRRRDGYTF
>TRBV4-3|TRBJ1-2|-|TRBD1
TGCGCCAGCAGCCCAGACAGGGGCAACTATGGCTACACCTTC
CASSPDRGNYGYTF
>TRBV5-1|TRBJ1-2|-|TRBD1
TGCGCCAGCAGCTTAGGACAGGGTCTCGGGGGCTACACCTTC
CASSLGQGLGGYTF
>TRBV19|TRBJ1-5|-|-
TGTGCCAGTACCGACAGCAGCAATCAGCCCCAGCATTTT
CASTDSSNQPQHF
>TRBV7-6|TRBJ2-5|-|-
TGTGCCAGCAGCTACAGCAGGCAAGAGACCCAGTACTTC
CASSYSRQETQYF
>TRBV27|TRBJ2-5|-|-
TGTGCCAGCAGTCCCCTCGGCCGACGGGGTTCGGGAGAGACCCAGTACTTC
CASSPLGRRGSGETQYF
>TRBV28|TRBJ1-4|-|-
TGTGCCAGCTCAAACAGGGCCGCTAATGAAAAACTGTTTTTT
CASSNRAANEKLFF
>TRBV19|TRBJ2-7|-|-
TGTGCCAGTAGTAGAGGACAGTCCTACGAGCAGTACTTC
CASSRGQSYEQYF
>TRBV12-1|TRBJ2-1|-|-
TGTGCCAGCAGCTTTGCGCGTTCCTACAATGAGCAGTTCTTC
CASSFARSYNEQFF
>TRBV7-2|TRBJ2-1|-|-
TGTGCCAGCAGCTTAGACGCCCCTCGGGGTGAGCAGTTCTTC
CASSLDAPRGEQFF
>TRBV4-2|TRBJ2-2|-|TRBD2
TGTGCCAGCAGCCAAGAAATAGCGGGGGGTGGGGAGCTGTTTTTT
CASSQEIAGGGELFF
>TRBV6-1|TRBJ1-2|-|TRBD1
TGTGCCAGCAGGACCGGGACAGTCTATGGCTACACCTTC
CASRTGTVYGYTF
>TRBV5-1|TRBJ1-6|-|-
TGCGCCAGCAGCGCCACAGTGCCCTCCTATAATTCACCCCTCCACTTT
CASSATVPSYNSPLHF
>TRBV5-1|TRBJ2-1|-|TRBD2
TGCGCCAGCAGCTTGTGGGGGGCGGGGGGGAGAGACAATGAGCAGTTCTTC
CASSLWGAGGRDNEQFF
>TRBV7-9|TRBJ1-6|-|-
TGTGCCAGCAGCGGAGGAGCCAGGTCACCCCTCCACTTT
CASSGGARSPLHF
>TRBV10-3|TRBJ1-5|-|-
TGTGCCATCAGTGATACAGGGAATAGCAATCAGCCCCAGCATTTT
CAISDTGNSNQPQHF
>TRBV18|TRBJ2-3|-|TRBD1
TGTGCCAGCTCACCGGGACAGGGGCAAGATACGCAGTATTTT
CASSPGQGQDTQYF
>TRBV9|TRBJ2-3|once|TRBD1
TGTGCCAGCAGCGAACAGGGGGCAAGAGATACGCAGTATTTT
CASSEQGARDTQYF
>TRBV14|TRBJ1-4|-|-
TGTGCCAGCAGCCAAGGGCGGGCTGAAAAACTGTTTTTT
CASSQGRAEKLFF
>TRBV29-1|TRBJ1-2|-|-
TGCAGCGTTGGTTTGGAAGAGGATAACTATGGCTACACCTTC
CSVGLEEDNYGYTF
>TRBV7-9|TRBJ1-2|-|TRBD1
TGTGCCAGCAGCCTTAAGCCCGACAGGGCGAACTATGGCTACACCTTC
CASSLKPDRANYGYTF
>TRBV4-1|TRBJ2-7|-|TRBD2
TGCGCCAGCAGCCAGCGTAGCGGGGGGTTCTACGAGCAGTACTTC
CASSQRSGGFYEQYF
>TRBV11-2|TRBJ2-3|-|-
TGTGCCAGCAGTAGGTGGGGGGGCACAGATACGCAGTATTTT
CASSRWGGTDTQYF
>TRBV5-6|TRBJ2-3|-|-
TGTGCCAGCAGCCCCGGGACAGATACGCAGTATTTT
CASSPGTDTQYF
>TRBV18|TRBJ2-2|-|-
TGTGCCAGCTCTAGAGAATTTCCGAACACCGGGGAGCTGTTTTTT
CASSREFPNTGELFF
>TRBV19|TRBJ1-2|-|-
TGTGCCACTGGGGACAATCTCTATGGCTACACCTTC
CATGDNLYGYTF
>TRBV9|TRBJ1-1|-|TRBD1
TGTGCCAGCAGCGTCGGACAGGGGTCCACTGAAGCTTTCTTT
CASSVGQGSTEAFF
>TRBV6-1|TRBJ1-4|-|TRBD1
TGTGCCAGCAGTGGCCGGGACAGTCATAATGAAAAACTGTTTTTT
CASSGRDSHNEKLFF
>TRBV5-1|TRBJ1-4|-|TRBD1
TGCGCCAGCAGCTTAAGACAGGGGGTCGAAAAACTGTTTTTT
CASSLRQGVEKLFF
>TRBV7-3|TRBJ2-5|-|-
TGTGCCAGCAGCTTAACCCTTCAAGAGACCCAGTACTTC
CASSLTLQETQYF
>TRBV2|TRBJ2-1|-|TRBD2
TGTGCCATCGTTGGGAGGGTTGAGGGTGAGCAGTTCTTC
CAIVGRVEGEQFF
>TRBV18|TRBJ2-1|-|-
TGTGCCAGCTCACCATCAAGAACAGACTCCTACAATGAGCAGTTCTTC
CASSPSRTDSYNEQFF
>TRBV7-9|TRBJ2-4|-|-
TGTGCCAGCATGCCCGGGGCCAAAAACATTCAGTACTTC
CASMPGAKNIQYF
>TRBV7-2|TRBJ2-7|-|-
TGTGCCAGCAGCTTATCGGGATACTACGAGCAGTACTTC
CASSLSGYYEQYF
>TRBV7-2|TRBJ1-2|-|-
TGTGCCAGCAGCTTATTGTCTGGTTACTGGGGGGACTATGGCTACACCTTC
CASSLLSGYWGDYGYTF
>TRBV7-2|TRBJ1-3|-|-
TGTGCCAGCAGCTTCAGGAGGTTCTCTGGAAACACCATATATTTT
CASSFRRFSGNTIYF
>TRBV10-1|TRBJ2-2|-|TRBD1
TGCGCCAGCAGCCGGGACAGGGGGCCCCCGATGGTAGGGGAGCTGTTTTTT
CASSRDRGPPMVGELFF
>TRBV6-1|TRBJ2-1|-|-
TGTGCCAGCAGTATTGAGGGTATCCCCTACAATGAGCAGTTCTTC
CASSIEGIPYNEQFF
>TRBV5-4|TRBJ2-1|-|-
TGTGCCAGCAGCTTGTTCGGGGGGCTCCCCTACAATGAGCAGTTCTTC
CASSLFGGLPYNEQFF
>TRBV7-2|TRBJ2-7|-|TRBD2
TGTGCCAGCAGCTTAGCAGGCGTGAGCGCGGGGGAAGCATACGAGCAGTACTTC
CASSLAGVSAGEAYEQYF
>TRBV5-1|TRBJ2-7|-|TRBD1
TGCGCCAGCAGCTTGATAGACAGGGGGTACGAGCAGTACTTC
CASSLIDRGYEQYF
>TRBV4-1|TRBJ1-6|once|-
TGCGCCAGCAGCCAACGGACAGAGGGCTCACCCCTCCACTTT
CASSQRTEGSPLHF
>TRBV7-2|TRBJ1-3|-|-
TGTGCCAGCAGCTTAGCTTTCGGGACTGGAAACACCATATATTTT
CASSLAFGTGNTIYF
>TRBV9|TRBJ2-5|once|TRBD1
TGTGCCAGCAGCGCCGGGACAGGGGGATTTCGCCAAGAGACCCAGTACTTC
CASSAGTGGFRQETQYF
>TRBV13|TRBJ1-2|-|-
TGTGCCAGCAGCTTCACAGGGTTTCGGGGCTACACCTTC
CASSFTGFRGYTF
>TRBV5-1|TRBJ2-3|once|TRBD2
TGCGCCAGCAGCTTGGGACTAGCGGGGGCCTTCACAGATACGCAGTGTTTT
CASSLGLAGAFTDTQCF
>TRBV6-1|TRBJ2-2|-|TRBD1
TGTGCCAGCACTCGACAGGGGTTCACCGGGGAGCTGTTTTTT
CASTRQGFTGELFF
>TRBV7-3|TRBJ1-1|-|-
TGTGCCAGCAGCTGGGGGCCCAACACTGAAGCTTTCTTT
CASSWGPNTEAFF
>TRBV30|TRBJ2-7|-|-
TGTGCCTGGACCACAGGCAGGGGAAGGGACGAGCAGTACTTC
CAWTTGRGRDEQYF
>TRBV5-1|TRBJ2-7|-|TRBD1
TGCGCCAGCAGCTCCGGGACAGGGGTACCCTACGAGCAGTACTTC
CASSSGTGVPYEQYF
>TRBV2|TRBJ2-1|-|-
TGTGCCAGCAGTGAATTAGTCCCGAAAAGCTCCTACAATGAGCAGTTCTTC
CASSELVPKSSYNEQFF